Listed below are T cell receptor beta chains from one sample, sequenced in a study of long-term antiretroviral therapy in people with HIV. Measured with immunoSEQ multiplex PCR; TCRdb has only the in-frame clones, and not every one. The table lists under 30,000 clones, under 90% of them singletons. The sample in question was unsorted PBMCs, obtained at the start of antiretroviral therapy, before treatment. The origin of the receptors is a woman aged 18-30 years with HIV. Both conserved end residues are part of each CDR3. D genes are given only for firm matches. Rows may omit the clone size; those that give it use once, few, many or a size class.

abundance	v_gene	d_gene	j_gene	len	CDR3nt	CDR3aa
-	TRBV5-4	-	TRBJ2-2	17	TGTGCCAGCAGCGCAGGTCCTGGGCCTTCTACGGGCGGGGAGCTGTTTTTT	CASSAGPGPSTGGELFF
medium-sized	TRBV6-1	-	TRBJ1-1	12	TGTGCCAGTGGGGACTGGAACACTGAAGCTTTCTTT	CASGDWNTEAFF
-	TRBV5-3	-	TRBJ1-1	14	TGTGCCAGAAGCGGAACCGGGAAGAACACTGAAGCTTTCTTT	CARSGTGKNTEAFF
-	TRBV7-2	-	TRBJ2-7	15	TGTGCCAGCAGCTTAAACTTGGGCGGTTCCTACGAGCAGTACTTC	CASSLNLGGSYEQYF
-	TRBV18	-	TRBJ2-7	14	TGTGCCAGCTCACCACCGAGTCCGTCCTACGAGCAGTACTTC	CASSPPSPSYEQYF
once	TRBV2	-	TRBJ1-2	14	TGTGCCAGCAGTGATGGCAGCCCTAACTATGGCTACACCTTC	CASSDGSPNYGYTF
once	TRBV28	-	TRBJ1-2	15	TGTGCCAGCAGTTTATGGGCGGGGAGCGGCTATGGCTACACCTTC	CASSLWAGSGYGYTF
-	TRBV5-1	-	TRBJ2-7	15	TGCGCCAGCAGCTCAAACACAGGTACCACCTACGAGCAGTACTTC	CASSSNTGTTYEQYF
-	TRBV7-7	-	TRBJ1-1	14	TGTGCTAGCAGCCCTGCCCCGGGGCACACTGAAGCTTTCTTT	CASSPAPGHTEAFF
-	TRBV6-5	-	TRBJ1-4	14	TGTGCCAGCAGTTACGGCGGTAACGGGGAAAAACTGTTTTTT	CASSYGGNGEKLFF
-	TRBV7-2	-	TRBJ1-5	16	TGTGCCAGCAGCTTAGCGCGAGGTAATAGCAATCAGCCCCAGCATTTT	CASSLARGNSNQPQHF
-	TRBV27	TRBD1	TRBJ1-5	17	TGTGCCAGCAGTTTGGGGGCGGGGGTAGACAGGGGCCAGCCCCAGCATTTT	CASSLGAGVDRGQPQHF
-	TRBV6-5	-	TRBJ2-7	11	TGTGCCAGCAGTTACGCCGACGAGCAGTACTTC	CASSYADEQYF
-	TRBV6-1	TRBD1	TRBJ1-5	13	TGTGCCAGCAGCGCGGGACAGGATCAGCCCCAGCATTTT	CASSAGQDQPQHF
medium-sized	TRBV2	TRBD2	TRBJ2-7	17	TGTGCCAGCAGTGGGGGACTAGCGGGTTACCTGAGGGACGAGCAGTACTTC	CASSGGLAGYLRDEQYF
-	TRBV2	TRBD2	TRBJ2-5	15	TGTGCCAGCGGGGCCCAGCGGGAGCTTTTTGACGGGCGACACTTC	CASGAQRELFDGRHF
-	TRBV10-3	TRBD2	TRBJ2-7	15	TGTGCCATCAGTGACTCTAGCGGGGCCCACTACGAGCAGTACTTC	CAISDSSGAHYEQYF
-	TRBV9	-	TRBJ2-2	14	TGTGCCAGCAATGTTCAGGGGAACACCGGGGAGCTGTTTTTT	CASNVQGNTGELFF
-	TRBV6-6	-	TRBJ1-5	14	TGTGCCAGCAGTGTTTCCGGGACACGAGAGCCCCAGCATTTT	CASSVSGTREPQHF
-	TRBV28	-	TRBJ2-7	13	TGTGCCACCAGACGTGGGGGCCGGTACGAGCAGTACTTC	CATRRGGRYEQYF
-	TRBV5-1	-	TRBJ2-3	14	TGCGCCAGCAGCTTGGCCGAGGGGACAGATACGCAGTATTTT	CASSLAEGTDTQYF
-	TRBV18	-	TRBJ1-1	15	TGTGCCAGCTCACCACGCCACGTCGACCTACCTGAAGCTTTCTTT	CASSPRHVDLPEAFF
-	TRBV12-5	-	TRBJ1-5	14	TGTGCTAGTGGTTGCCAGGGTGATCTTCAGCCCCAGCATTTT	CASGCQGDLQPQHF
-	TRBV28	-	TRBJ1-4	13	TGTGCCAGTACGGGGGGAGGGAATGAAAAACTGTTTTTT	CASTGGGNEKLFF
few	TRBV6-5	TRBD1	TRBJ1-5	15	TGTGCCAGCAGCTGGGGACAGGGAAGCAATCAGCCCCAGCATTTT	CASSWGQGSNQPQHF
few	TRBV27	-	TRBJ1-1	12	TGTGCCAGCAGGCTTATATCTCCTGAAGCTTTCTTT	CASRLISPEAFF
once	TRBV28	TRBD2	TRBJ2-7	15	TGTGCCAGCAGTTCCCCGGGACTAGCGGTCTACGAGCAGTACTTC	CASSSPGLAVYEQYF
medium-sized	TRBV5-4	TRBD1	TRBJ1-2	12	TGTGCCAGCCAAGGACAGGACGATGGCTACACCTTC	CASQGQDDGYTF
-	TRBV29-1	-	TRBJ1-1	11	TGCAGCGTGACCGTCTTTCCTGAAGCTTTCTTT	CSVTVFPEAFF
-	TRBV5-1	TRBD2	TRBJ2-1	18	TGCGCCAGCAGCGAAACAGGACTAGCGGGAGGGCCGGGGAATGAGCAGTTCTTC	CASSETGLAGGPGNEQFF
-	TRBV27	-	TRBJ1-6	12	TGTGCCAGCAGAGCCTATAATTCACCCCTCCACTTT	CASRAYNSPLHF
-	TRBV2	-	TRBJ1-5	12	TGTGCCAGCAGTGATGGGTACCAGCCCCAGCATTTT	CASSDGYQPQHF
few	TRBV9	TRBD1	TRBJ1-2	13	TGTGCCAGCAGCCCAGCTGTAGAGGGGGCCTGCACCTTC	CASSPAVEGACTF
-	TRBV10-3	-	TRBJ2-3	16	TGTGCCATCAGTGAGAGGTATGGGGGAGTCACAGATACGCAGTATTTT	CAISERYGGVTDTQYF
-	TRBV28	TRBD1	TRBJ1-2	17	TGTGCCAGCAGTTCCCGGGACAGGGCATGGTTCCGCAATGGCTACACCTTC	CASSSRDRAWFRNGYTF
few	TRBV6-6	TRBD1	TRBJ1-5	16	TGTGCCAGCACCCGATCTCAACAGGGGAGCAATCAGCCCCAGCATTTT	CASTRSQQGSNQPQHF
-	TRBV4-3	TRBD1	TRBJ1-2	14	TGCGCCAGCAGCCAAGAAATGACAGGGTATGGCTACACCTTC	CASSQEMTGYGYTF
-	TRBV14	-	TRBJ1-2	15	TGTGCCAGCAGCCGCCAGGCCAGCTCCGACTATGGCTACACCTTC	CASSRQASSDYGYTF
-	TRBV7-8	-	TRBJ1-2	13	TGTGCCAGCAGCAGCTTAGTCGGTTTCGGCTACACCTTC	CASSSLVGFGYTF
-	TRBV29-1	-	TRBJ2-5	13	TGCAGCGTTGAGGGGGTTCCCCAAGAGACCCAGTACTTC	CSVEGVPQETQYF
few	TRBV27	-	TRBJ1-6	15	TGTGCCAGCAGCCCCGGAAGCCAGGATAATTCACCCCTCCACTTT	CASSPGSQDNSPLHF
-	TRBV11-3	-	TRBJ2-7	13	TGTGCCAGCAGCTTTGGAAACGGGGCCGAGCAGTACTTC	CASSFGNGAEQYF
-	TRBV18	-	TRBJ1-1	15	TGTGCCAGCTCACCCCCTACAGTTGCCGGCGCTGAAGCTTTCTTT	CASSPPTVAGAEAFF